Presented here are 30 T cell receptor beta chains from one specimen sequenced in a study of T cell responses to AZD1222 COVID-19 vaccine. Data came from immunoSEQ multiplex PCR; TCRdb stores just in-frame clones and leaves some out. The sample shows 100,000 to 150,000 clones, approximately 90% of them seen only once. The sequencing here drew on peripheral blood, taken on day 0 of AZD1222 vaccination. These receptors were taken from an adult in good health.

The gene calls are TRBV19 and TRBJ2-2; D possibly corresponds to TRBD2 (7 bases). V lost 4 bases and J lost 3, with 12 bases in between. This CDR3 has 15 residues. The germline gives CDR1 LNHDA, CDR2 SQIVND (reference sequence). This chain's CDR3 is CASSTGGPYTGELFF. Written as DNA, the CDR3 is TGTGCCAGTAGTACCGGGGGGCCGTACACCGGGGAGCTGTTTTTT.

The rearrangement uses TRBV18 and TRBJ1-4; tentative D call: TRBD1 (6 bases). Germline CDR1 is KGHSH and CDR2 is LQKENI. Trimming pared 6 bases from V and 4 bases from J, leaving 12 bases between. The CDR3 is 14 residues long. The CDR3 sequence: CASSRSGVNEKLFF. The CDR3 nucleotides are TGTGCCAGCTCCCGGTCAGGGGTTAATGAAAAACTGTTTTTT.

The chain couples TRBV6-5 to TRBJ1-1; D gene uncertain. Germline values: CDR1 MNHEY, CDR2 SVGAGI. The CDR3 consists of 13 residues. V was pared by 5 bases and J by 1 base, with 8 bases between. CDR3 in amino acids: CASSLHRNTEAFF. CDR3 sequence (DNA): TGTGCCAGCAGTCTCCATCGGAACACTGAAGCTTTCTTT.

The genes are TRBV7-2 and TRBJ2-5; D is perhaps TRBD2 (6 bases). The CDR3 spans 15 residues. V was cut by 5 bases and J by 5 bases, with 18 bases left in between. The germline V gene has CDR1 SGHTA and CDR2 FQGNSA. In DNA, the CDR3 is TGTGCCAGCAGCCCCAACGGTGGGGGGATTGAGACCCAGTACTTC. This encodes CASSPNGGGIETQYF.

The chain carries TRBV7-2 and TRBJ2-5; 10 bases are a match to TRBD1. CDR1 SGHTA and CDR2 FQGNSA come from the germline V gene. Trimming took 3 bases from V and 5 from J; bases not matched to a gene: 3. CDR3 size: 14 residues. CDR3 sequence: CASSFGQGEETQYF. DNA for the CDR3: TGTGCCAGCAGCTTTGGACAGGGGGAGGAGACCCAGTACTTC.

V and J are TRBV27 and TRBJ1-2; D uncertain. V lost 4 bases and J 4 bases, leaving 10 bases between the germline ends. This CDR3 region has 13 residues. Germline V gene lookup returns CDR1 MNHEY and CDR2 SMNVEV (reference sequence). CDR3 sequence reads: CASSSGGSYGYTF. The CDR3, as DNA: TGTGCCAGCAGTTCTGGCGGATCCTATGGCTACACCTTC.

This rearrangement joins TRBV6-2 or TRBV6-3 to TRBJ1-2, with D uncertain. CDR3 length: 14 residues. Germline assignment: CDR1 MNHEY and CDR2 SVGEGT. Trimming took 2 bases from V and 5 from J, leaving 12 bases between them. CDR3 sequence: CASSYRGDTYGYTF. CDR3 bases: TGTGCCAGCAGTTACCGTGGAGACACATATGGCTACACCTTC.

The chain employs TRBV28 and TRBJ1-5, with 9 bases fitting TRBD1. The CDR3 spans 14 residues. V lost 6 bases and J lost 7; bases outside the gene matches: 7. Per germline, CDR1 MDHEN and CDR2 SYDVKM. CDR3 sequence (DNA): TGTGCCAGCAGACAGGGGGCGCGGGGGCAGCCCCAGCATTTT. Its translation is CASRQGARGQPQHF.

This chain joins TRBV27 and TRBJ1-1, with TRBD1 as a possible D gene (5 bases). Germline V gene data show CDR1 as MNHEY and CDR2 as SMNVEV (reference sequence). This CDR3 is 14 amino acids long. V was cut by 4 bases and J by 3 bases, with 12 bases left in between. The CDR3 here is CASSSAGTDTEAFF. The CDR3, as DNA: TGTGCCAGCAGTTCAGCGGGGACCGACACTGAAGCTTTCTTT.

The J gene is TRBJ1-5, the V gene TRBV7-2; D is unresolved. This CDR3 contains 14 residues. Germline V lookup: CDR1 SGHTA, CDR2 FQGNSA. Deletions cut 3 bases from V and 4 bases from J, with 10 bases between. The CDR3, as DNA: TGTGCCAGCAGCTTTGGCTGGGAAAATCAGCCCCAGCATTTT. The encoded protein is CASSFGWENQPQHF.

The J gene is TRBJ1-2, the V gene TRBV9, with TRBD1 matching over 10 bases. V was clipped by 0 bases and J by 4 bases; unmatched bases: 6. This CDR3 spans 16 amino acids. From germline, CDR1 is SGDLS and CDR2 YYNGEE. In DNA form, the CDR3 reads TGTGCCAGCAGCGTAGGGGGGACAGGGGCTATCTATGGCTACACCTTC. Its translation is CASSVGGTGAIYGYTF.

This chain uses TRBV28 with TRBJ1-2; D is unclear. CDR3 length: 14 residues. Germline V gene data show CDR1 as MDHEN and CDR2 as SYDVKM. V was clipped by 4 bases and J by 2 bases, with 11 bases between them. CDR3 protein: CASSSSSDNYGYTF. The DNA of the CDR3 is TGTGCCAGCAGTTCCTCCTCTGACAACTATGGCTACACCTTC.

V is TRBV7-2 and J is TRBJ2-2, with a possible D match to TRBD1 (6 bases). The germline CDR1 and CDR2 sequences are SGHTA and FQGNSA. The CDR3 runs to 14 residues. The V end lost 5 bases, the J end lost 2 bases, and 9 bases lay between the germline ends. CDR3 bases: TGTGCCAGCAGCCCACAGGGTAACACCGGGGAGCTGTTTTTT. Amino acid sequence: CASSPQGNTGELFF.

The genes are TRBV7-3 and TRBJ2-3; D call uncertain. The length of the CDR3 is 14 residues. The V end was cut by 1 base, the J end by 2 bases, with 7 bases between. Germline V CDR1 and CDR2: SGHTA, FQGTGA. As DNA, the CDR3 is TGTGCCAGCAGCTTAAGGGGAAACACAGATACGCAGTATTTT. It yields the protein CASSLRGNTDTQYF. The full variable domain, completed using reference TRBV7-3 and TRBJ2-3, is GAGVSQTPSNKVTEKGKYVELRCDPISGHTALYWYRQSLGQGPEFLIYFQGTGAADDSGLPNDRFFAVRPEGSVSTLKIQRTERGDSAVYLCASSLRGNTDTQYFGPGTRLTVL.

The CDR3 spells CASSLEGRPSTDTQYF. The CDR3 nucleotides read TGCGCCAGCAGCTTGGAGGGTCGACCTAGCACAGATACGCAGTATTTT. The chain couples TRBV5-1 to TRBJ2-3; D is unresolved. V lost 0 bases to trimming and J lost 0 bases, with 11 bases between them. Germline lookup yields CDR1 SGHRS and CDR2 YFSETQ. CDR3 size: 16 residues.

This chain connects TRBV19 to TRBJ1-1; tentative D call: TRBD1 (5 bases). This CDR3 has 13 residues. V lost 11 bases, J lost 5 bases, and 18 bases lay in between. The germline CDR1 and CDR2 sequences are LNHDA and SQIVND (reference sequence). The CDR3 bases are TGTGCCGTAGAAGGGACGTCTCTAACTGAAGCTTTCTTT. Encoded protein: CAVEGTSLTEAFF.

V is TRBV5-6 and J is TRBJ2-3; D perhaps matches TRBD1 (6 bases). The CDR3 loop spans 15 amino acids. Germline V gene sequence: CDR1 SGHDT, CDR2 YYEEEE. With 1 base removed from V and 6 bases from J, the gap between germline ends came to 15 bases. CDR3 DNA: TGTGCCAGCAGCTTGCGGCCAGGGGCGACGGATACGCAGTATTTT. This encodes CASSLRPGATDTQYF. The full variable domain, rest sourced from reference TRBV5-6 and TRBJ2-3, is DAGVTQSPTHLIKTRGQQVTLRCSPKSGHDTVSWYQQALGQGPQFIFQYYEEEERQRGNFPDRFSGHQFPNYSSELNVNALLLGDSALYLCASSLRPGATDTQYFGPGTRLTVL.

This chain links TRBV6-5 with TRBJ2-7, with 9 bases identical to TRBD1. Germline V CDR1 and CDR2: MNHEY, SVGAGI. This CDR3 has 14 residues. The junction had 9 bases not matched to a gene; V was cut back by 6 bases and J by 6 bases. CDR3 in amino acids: CASRIGTGMIEQYF. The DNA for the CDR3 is TGTGCCAGCAGGATCGGGACAGGGATGATCGAGCAGTACTTC.

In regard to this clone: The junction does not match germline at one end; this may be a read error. The CDR3 DNA follows: TGCGCCAGCACCTTGGACGGAACTAATGAAAAACTGTTTTTT. Its translation is CASTLDGTNEKLFF. The rearrangement uses TRBV5-1 and TRBJ1-4; no clear D. The germline V gene has CDR1 SGHRS and CDR2 YFSETQ. This CDR3 comprises 14 residues.

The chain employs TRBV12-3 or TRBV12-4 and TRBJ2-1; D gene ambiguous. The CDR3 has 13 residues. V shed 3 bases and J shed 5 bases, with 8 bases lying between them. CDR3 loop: CASSFQKDNEQFF. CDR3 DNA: TGTGCCAGCAGTTTTCAGAAGGACAATGAGCAGTTCTTC.

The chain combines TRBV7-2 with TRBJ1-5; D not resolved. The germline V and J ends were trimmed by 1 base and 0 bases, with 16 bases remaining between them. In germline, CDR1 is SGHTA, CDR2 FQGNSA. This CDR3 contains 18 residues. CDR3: CASSLVPGILNSNQPQHF. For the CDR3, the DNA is TGTGCCAGCAGCTTAGTACCAGGAATTCTTAATAGCAATCAGCCCCAGCATTTT.

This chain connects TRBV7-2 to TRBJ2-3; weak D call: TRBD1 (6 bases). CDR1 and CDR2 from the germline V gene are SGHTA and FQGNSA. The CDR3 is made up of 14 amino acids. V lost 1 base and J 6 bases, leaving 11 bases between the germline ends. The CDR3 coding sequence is TGTGCCAGCAGCTTAGAGGGCCAGGGGGATACGCAGTATTTT. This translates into CASSLEGQGDTQYF.

The CDR3: CASSPGTSGGVGTDTQYF. The CDR3 DNA sequence: TGTGCCAGCAGCCCAGGGACTAGCGGGGGGGTCGGAACAGATACGCAGTATTTT. V and J are TRBV7-2 and TRBJ2-3; 16 bases are shared with TRBD2. Trimming removed 5 bases from V and 3 bases from J; junction bases left unmatched: 8. The CDR3 loop spans 18 amino acids. The V gene's germline CDR1 is SGHTA and CDR2 FQGNSA.

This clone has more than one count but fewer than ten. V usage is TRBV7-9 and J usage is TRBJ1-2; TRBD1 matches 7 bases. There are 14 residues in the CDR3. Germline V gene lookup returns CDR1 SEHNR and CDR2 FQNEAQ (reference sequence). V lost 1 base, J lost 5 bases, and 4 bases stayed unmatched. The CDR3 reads CASSLGQGVYGYTF. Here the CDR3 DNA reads TGTGCCAGCAGCTTAGGGCAGGGGGTATATGGCTACACCTTC. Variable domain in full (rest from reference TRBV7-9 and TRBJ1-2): DTGVSQNPRHKITKRGQNVTFRCDPISEHNRLYWYRQTLGQGPEFLTYFQNEAQLEKSRLLSDRFSAERPKGSFSTLEIQRTEQGDSAMYLCASSLGQGVYGYTFGSGTRLTVV.

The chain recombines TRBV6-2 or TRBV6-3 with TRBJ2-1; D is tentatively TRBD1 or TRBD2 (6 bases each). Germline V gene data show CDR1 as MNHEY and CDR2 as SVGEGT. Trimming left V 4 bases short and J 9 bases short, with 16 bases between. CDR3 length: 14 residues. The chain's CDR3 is CASSWGAGEVEQFF. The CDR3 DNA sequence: TGTGCCAGCAGTTGGGGTGCAGGGGAGGTTGAGCAGTTCTTC.

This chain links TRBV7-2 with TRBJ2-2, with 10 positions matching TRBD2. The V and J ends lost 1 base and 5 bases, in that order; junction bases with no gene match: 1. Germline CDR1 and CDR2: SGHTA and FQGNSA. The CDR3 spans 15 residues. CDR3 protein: CASSLVGLATGELFF. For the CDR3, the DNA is TGTGCCAGCAGCTTAGTGGGACTAGCGACCGGGGAGCTGTTTTTT.

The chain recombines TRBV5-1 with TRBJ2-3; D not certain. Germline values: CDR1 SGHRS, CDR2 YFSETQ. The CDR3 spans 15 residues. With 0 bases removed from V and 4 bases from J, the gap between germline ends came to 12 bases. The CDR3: CASSLESLQADTQYF. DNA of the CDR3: TGCGCCAGCAGCTTGGAGTCTCTTCAGGCAGATACGCAGTATTTT.

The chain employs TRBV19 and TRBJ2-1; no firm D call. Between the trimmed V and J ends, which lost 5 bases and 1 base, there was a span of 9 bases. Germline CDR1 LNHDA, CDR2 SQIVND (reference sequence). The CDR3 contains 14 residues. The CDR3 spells CASSGVGSYNEQFF. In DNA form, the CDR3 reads TGTGCCAGTAGTGGGGTAGGGTCCTACAATGAGCAGTTCTTC.

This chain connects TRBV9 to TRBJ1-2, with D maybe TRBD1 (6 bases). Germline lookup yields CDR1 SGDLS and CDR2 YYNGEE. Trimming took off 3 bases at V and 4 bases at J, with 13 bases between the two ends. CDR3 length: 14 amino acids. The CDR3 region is CASSAPGGGYGYTF. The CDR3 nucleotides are TGTGCCAGCAGCGCCCCGGGAGGGGGCTATGGCTACACCTTC. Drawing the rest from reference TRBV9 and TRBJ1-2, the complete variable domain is DSGVTQTPKHLITATGQRVTLRCSPRSGDLSVYWYQQSLDQGLQFLIQYYNGEERAKGNILERFSAQQFPDLHSELNLSSLELGDSALYFCASSAPGGGYGYTFGSGTRLTVV.

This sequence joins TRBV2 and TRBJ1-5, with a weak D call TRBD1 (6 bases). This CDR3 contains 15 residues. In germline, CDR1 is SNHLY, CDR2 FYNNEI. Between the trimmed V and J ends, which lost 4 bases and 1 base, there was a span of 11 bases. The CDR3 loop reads CASSGQDGSNQPQHF. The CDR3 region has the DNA TGTGCCAGCAGTGGACAGGATGGGAGCAATCAGCCCCAGCATTTT.